This passage covers 25 T cell receptor beta chains from one sample sequenced in a study of blood T cells in healthy people across ages. Next came a second PCR, run for about 6 to 12 cycles, which used a sample-barcoded 5' primer along with a J-beta primer mix. TCRdb analysed the 5' RACE reads with MiXCR anew, one entry per CDR3 protein. Among fewer than 900,000 distinct CDR3 sequences listed, roughly 41% were seen once. Sequencing was performed on blood. The receptors come from a woman aged 55 to 70 in good health.

About this clonotype itself: This sequence may be a read error, since a much larger clone differs from it by one base. The chain is built from TRBV5-1 and TRBJ1-3; no reliable D call. The CDR3 runs 14 residues. Germline values: CDR1 SGHRS, CDR2 YFSETQ. The CDR3 DNA follows: TGCGCCAGCAGCGGAGCGAACTCTAGAAACACCATATATTTT. Its protein product is CASSGANSRNTIYF.

This clonotype has more than one count but fewer than ten. V and J are TRBV30 and TRBJ1-6; D unresolved. The CDR3 totals 19 residues. The germline gives CDR1 GTSNPN, CDR2 SVGIG (reference sequence). V was clipped by 0 bases and J by 0 bases, with 18 bases between them. The CDR3 sequence is CAWSVPGPLIVSYNSPLHF. The DNA of the CDR3 is TGTGCCTGGAGTGTACCGGGTCCTCTCATCGTCTCCTATAATTCACCCCTCCACTTT.

The genes are TRBV6-6 and TRBJ1-6; D call uncertain. The germline V gene encodes CDR1 MNHNY and CDR2 SVGAGI (reference sequence). V gave up 2 bases and J gave up 7 bases, with 6 bases separating them. The CDR3 is 13 residues long. CDR3: CASSYNSNSPLHF. CDR3 DNA sequence: TGTGCCAGCAGTTACAACTCGAATTCACCCCTCCACTTT.

The chain links TRBV15 to TRBJ1-1; D gene uncertain. V was cut by 3 bases and J by 1 base, with 9 bases left in between. This CDR3 comprises 14 residues. Per germline, CDR1 LNHNV and CDR2 YYDKDF (reference sequence). The CDR3 here is CATSSRTGNTEAFF. CDR3 nucleotide sequence: TGTGCCACCAGCAGCCGTACGGGGAACACTGAAGCTTTCTTT.

The V gene is TRBV12-3 or TRBV12-4, the J gene TRBJ2-3, with D tentatively TRBD1 (5 bases). There are 14 residues in the CDR3. V was trimmed by 8 bases and J by 4 bases, leaving 16 bases between them. DNA of the CDR3: TGTGCCAGCCGCCCCAGGGCGAGCGCAGATACGCAGTATTTT. As protein: CASRPRASADTQYF.

The chain links TRBV10-3 to TRBJ1-6; 7 bases are shared with TRBD1. CDR1 is ENHRY and CDR2 is SYGVKD in the germline V gene. The CDR3 runs 14 residues. Trimming cost V 7 bases and J 8 bases; bases outside gene matches: 8. CDR3: CAITRDSTDSPLHF. As DNA, the CDR3 is TGTGCCATCACCAGGGACAGCACAGATTCACCCCTCCACTTT.

DNA of the CDR3: TGCGCCAGCAGCTCCGTTGGCGGGATCTCGGTCTCTACCTTGGAGCAGTTCTTC. Residues: CASSSVGGISVSTLEQFF. The chain uses TRBV5-1 and TRBJ2-1, with D possibly being TRBD2 (6 bases). The germline V and J ends were trimmed by 3 bases and 10 bases, with 29 bases remaining between them. CDR3 length: 18 amino acids. Germline CDR1 and CDR2: SGHRS and YFSETQ.

In the case of this clonotype: This clone may be a read error of a much larger clone one base away. The gene calls are TRBV29-1 and TRBJ2-1; D may match TRBD1 or TRBD2 (5 bases each). CDR3 length: 13 residues. Germline values: CDR1 SQVTM, CDR2 ANQGSEA. This CDR3 is CSVPGPHYDEQFF. DNA of the CDR3: TGCAGCGTCCCGGGACCACACTACGATGAGCAGTTCTTC.

This clonotype was seen a handful of times. The J gene is TRBJ2-1, the V gene TRBV29-1; 7 bases align to TRBD1. The V gene end was trimmed by 6 bases and the J gene end by 4 bases; junction bases not matched to a gene: 18. Germline CDR1 reads SQVTM; CDR2 reads ANQGSEA. The CDR3 has 17 amino acids. CDR3 protein: CSVTGTASFIEYNEQFF. CDR3 sequence (DNA): TGCAGCGTGACCGGGACAGCCTCATTTATAGAATACAATGAGCAGTTCTTC.

This clonotype was observed a handful of times. Given a much more abundant clone one base away, this may be a read error. The chain uses TRBV10-3 and TRBJ2-3, with D perhaps matching TRBD1 (6 bases). The CDR3 has 13 residues. Germline V gene sequence: CDR1 ENHRY, CDR2 SYGVKD. The V and J ends lost 4 bases and 5 bases respectively, with 10 bases between them. The CDR3 DNA sequence: TGTGCCATCAGTGGGGGGCAGGAAGATACGCAGTATTTT. Protein: CAISGGQEDTQYF.

The chain is built from TRBV7-2 and TRBJ2-1; 12 positions match TRBD2. The CDR3 has 17 residues. CDR1 and CDR2 (germline): SGHTA, FQGNSA. Trimming removed 0 bases from V and 6 bases from J; junction bases left unmatched: 6. CDR3 in DNA: TGTGCCAGCAGCTTAGCTTTGGGACTAGCGGGTCTCAATGAGCAGTTCTTC. Translation gives CASSLALGLAGLNEQFF.

The chain has TRBV25-1 and TRBJ2-2; D is perhaps TRBD2 (5 bases). The germline gives CDR1 MGHDK, CDR2 SYGVNS. This CDR3 is 16 amino acids long. The germline V and J ends were trimmed by 5 bases and 5 bases, with 18 bases remaining between them. In nucleotides, the CDR3 is TGTGCCAGCAGTTCACCGGGGAACATGGGGACCGGGGAGCTGTTTTTT. This gives the protein CASSSPGNMGTGELFF.

V and J are TRBV7-6 and TRBJ2-3; D unresolved. The CDR3 length is 15 residues. Trimming removed 5 bases at V and 0 bases at J, with 12 bases between. The V gene's germline CDR1 is SGHVS and CDR2 FNYEAQ. The CDR3 spells CASSRSQTSTDTQYF. The CDR3 DNA sequence: TGTGCCAGCAGCCGCTCGCAGACTAGCACAGATACGCAGTATTTT.

The rearrangement links TRBV20-1 to TRBJ1-4; a weak D match, TRBD1 (5 bases). Between the trimmed V and J ends, which lost 6 bases and 5 bases, there was a span of 13 bases. The CDR3 covers 13 residues. Germline values: CDR1 DFQATT, CDR2 SNEGSKA (reference sequence). The CDR3 is CSAPGTENEKLFF. CDR3 nucleotides: TGCAGTGCCCCCGGGACTGAAAATGAAAAACTGTTTTTT.

The genes are TRBV20-1 and TRBJ2-7; 10 bases fit TRBD1. V dropped 5 bases and J dropped 4; count of bases not matched to a gene: 5. Germline V CDR1 and CDR2: DFQATT, SNEGSKA (reference sequence). CDR3 size: 13 residues. The CDR3 coding sequence is TGCAGTGCTGGCGGGACAGGGGTGTACGAGCAGTACTTC. Translated, it gives CSAGGTGVYEQYF.

There are a few counts of this clonotype. This chain joins TRBV27 and TRBJ2-1, with a possible D match to TRBD2 (7 bases). Gene TRBJ2-7 matches the end of the DNA better, so the J call may be wrong. The CDR3 contains 13 residues. In germline, CDR1 is MNHEY, CDR2 SMNVEV (reference sequence). CDR3 sequence reads: CASSGLGGSEQYF. The CDR3 DNA reads as TGTGCCAGCAGCGGACTAGGGGGAAGCGAGCAGTACTTC.

This clonotype was observed a handful of times. This chain uses TRBV6-2 or TRBV6-3 with TRBJ2-1; 13 nucleotides agree with TRBD2. The CDR3 loop spans 15 amino acids. Losses at the gene ends were 11 bases for V and 7 bases for J; bases not matched to a gene: 11. Germline loops: CDR1 MNHEY, CDR2 SVGEGT. The CDR3 DNA follows: TGTGCCGGCGGGACTAGCGGGAAGCTACAAAATGAGCAGTTCTTC. Protein product: CAGGTSGKLQNEQFF.

This chain uses TRBV7-2 with TRBJ2-1, with D perhaps TRBD2 (5 bases). V was trimmed by 5 bases and J by 1 base, leaving 12 bases between them. Looked up from germline, CDR1 is SGHTA and CDR2 is FQGNSA. The CDR3 extends over 15 amino acids. The CDR3 DNA reads TGTGCCAGCAGCGCCTCTAGAGGGTCCTACAATGAGCAGTTCTTC. Translation: CASSASRGSYNEQFF.

The chain has TRBV28 and TRBJ2-3; 8 bases are shared with TRBD2. Trimming at V came to 7 bases and at J to 2 bases, leaving 5 bases not matched to a gene. CDR1 and CDR2 from the germline V gene are MDHEN and SYDVKM. This CDR3 is built from 14 residues. Written as DNA, the CDR3 is TGTGCCAGCATCCGCGGGGGGCACACAGATACGCAGTATTTT. The encoded protein is CASIRGGHTDTQYF.

This sequence joins TRBV29-1 and TRBJ1-2, with 10 bases aligning to TRBD1. This CDR3 spans 20 amino acids. Germline V gene data show CDR1 as SQVTM and CDR2 as ANQGSEA. J gave up 4 bases and V 2 bases, and 22 bases lay outside the gene matches. For the CDR3, the DNA is TGCAGCGTTGAATGTGGAGTGTGGCTGGGGGGGACAGGGGAAATCTATGGCTACACCTTC. This codes for CSVECGVWLGGTGEIYGYTF.

This clonotype was picked up one time. A read error may be the cause here, since a much bigger clone is one base away. J is TRBJ2-7 and V is TRBV29-1; maybe TRBD1 (6 bases). In germline, CDR1 is SQVTM, CDR2 ANQGSEA. Trimming removed 7 bases from V and 5 bases from J, with 12 bases in between. CDR3 length equals 11 residues. Here the CDR3 reads CSGSHRDEQYF. The CDR3 DNA reads as TGCAGCGGAAGCCACAGGGACGAGCAGTACTTC.

The chain carries TRBV7-9 and TRBJ1-2; possible D gene TRBD1, 6 bases. Germline lookup yields CDR1 SEHNR and CDR2 FQNEAQ (reference sequence). V was cut by 4 bases and J by 5 bases, with 14 bases left in between. The length of the CDR3 is 14 residues. The chain's CDR3 is CASSYADSLYGYTF. The CDR3 DNA is TGTGCCAGCAGCTACGCGGACAGTCTATATGGCTACACCTTC.

The chain combines TRBV29-1 with TRBJ2-7; no clear D. V was clipped by 4 bases and J by 0 bases, with 7 bases between them. This CDR3 contains 12 residues. Germline CDR1 and CDR2: SQVTM and ANQGSEA. The CDR3 bases are TGCAGCGTTGTTGTCCTCTCCTACGAGCAGTACTTC. It translates to CSVVVLSYEQYF.

The chain recombines TRBV10-3 with TRBJ1-5, with D unresolved. Germline CDR1 is ENHRY and CDR2 is SYGVKD. V lost 3 bases, J lost 3 bases, and 12 bases lay in between. This CDR3 has 15 amino acids. The CDR3 DNA sequence: TGTGCCATCAGTGATATAGAGTCAATCAATCAGCCCCAGCATTTT. Its protein is CAISDIESINQPQHF.

This rearrangement joins TRBV4-1 to TRBJ2-1; D gene unclear. CDR1 MGHRA and CDR2 YSYEKL come from the germline V gene. CDR3 size: 17 residues. The V end was cut by 3 bases, the J end by 0 bases, with 15 bases between. The CDR3 DNA reads as TGCGCCAGCAGCCACACAGAACCTTTCGGCTCCTACAATGAGCAGTTCTTC. It translates to CASSHTEPFGSYNEQFF.